These 27 T cell receptor beta chains originate from one sample sequenced in a study of T cells after yellow fever vaccination. TCRdb re-analysed the 5' RACE reads in MiXCR, keeping a single row per CDR3 protein. The profile covers 300,000 or so distinct CDR3 sequences, with 6.8% appearing a single time and 18% taken by the ten largest. Sequenced material: PBMCs, taken approximately 47 days after the first yellow fever vaccination. These receptors were collected from a man between 18 and 29 years old who received the YFV17D yellow fever vaccine.

With respect to this clonotype: A read error may account for a junction end that differs from germline. The chain has TRBV20-1 and TRBJ2-5; 7 bases are a match to TRBD2. The CDR3 runs 14 residues. Germline V lookup: CDR1 DFQATT, CDR2 SNEGSKA (reference sequence). The chain's CDR3 is CCAMEAGNQETQYF. In DNA, the CDR3 is TGCTGTGCTATGGAAGCGGGGAACCAAGAGACCCAGTACTTC.

The J gene is TRBJ2-4, the V gene TRBV11-2, with 14 positions matching TRBD2. This CDR3 region has 16 residues. V shed 3 bases and J 8 bases; nucleotides not matched to a gene: 6. Germline V gene data show CDR1 as SGHAT and CDR2 as FQNNGV. The CDR3 DNA is TGTGCCAGCAGCTTGACTAGCGGGGGGGCTAGGGACATTCAGTACTTC. Its translation is CASSLTSGGARDIQYF.

The sample holds many counts of this clonotype. The chain joins TRBV10-3 to TRBJ2-3; D remains ambiguous. This CDR3 is built from 14 residues. Germline V CDR1 and CDR2: ENHRY, SYGVKD. V lost 0 bases, J lost 3 bases, and 7 bases lay in between. CDR3 loop: CAISESKGTDTQYF. The CDR3 DNA sequence: TGTGCCATCAGTGAGTCAAAGGGAACAGATACGCAGTATTTT.

This clonotype was counted at least ten times. The chain carries TRBV20-1 and TRBJ2-7; 9 bases align to TRBD1. Trimming took 5 bases from V and 5 from J; bases not matched to a gene: 1. Germline V gene data show CDR1 as DFQATT and CDR2 as SNEGSKA (reference sequence). This CDR3 has 11 residues. DNA of the CDR3: TGCAGTGCTGGACAGGGGAACGAGCAGTACGTC. Translating it yields CSAGQGNEQYV.

The chain recombines TRBV19 with TRBJ1-4; 7 nucleotides line up with TRBD1. Unmatched junction bases numbered 12, after V lost 10 bases and J lost 4 bases. CDR1 is LNHDA, CDR2 SQIVND, per germline (reference sequence). This CDR3 region has 15 residues. CDR3 in DNA: TGTGCCACCTCAAGAGGGACAGTCCGTAATGAAAAACTGTTTTTT. Its translation: CATSRGTVRNEKLFF.

This clonotype was recorded at least ten times. The V and J genes are TRBV27 and TRBJ2-5, with TRBD1 matching over 7 bases. CDR1 and CDR2 (germline): MNHEY, SMNVEV (reference sequence). The V segment lost 5 bases and the J segment 5 bases; nucleotides outside the gene matches: 5. The CDR3 loop spans 13 amino acids. The CDR3 region is CASSLTGLETQYF. The CDR3 nucleotides read TGTGCCAGCAGTCTGACAGGGTTGGAGACCCAGTACTTC.

The DNA of the CDR3 is TGCGCCAGCACCCCGGTTGGGATCACTGAAGCTTTCTTT. Translation gives CASTPVGITEAFF. This chain connects TRBV5-1 to TRBJ1-1; D is uncertain. The CDR3 runs 13 residues. Germline CDR1 and CDR2: SGHRS and YFSETQ. The germline V and J ends were trimmed by 6 bases and 4 bases, with 13 bases remaining between them. Drawing the rest from reference TRBV5-1 and TRBJ1-1, the complete variable domain is KAGVTQTPRYLIKTRGQQVTLSCSPISGHRSVSWYQQTPGQGLQFLFEYFSETQRNKGNFPGRFSGRQFSNSRSEMNVSTLELGDSALYLCASTPVGITEAFFGQGTRLTVV.

The gene calls are TRBV19 and TRBJ2-3; perhaps TRBD2 as D (7 bases). Germline V CDR1 and CDR2: LNHDA, SQIVND (reference sequence). The CDR3 loop spans 17 amino acids. Trimming shortened V by 4 bases and J by 6 bases, and 23 bases separated the two germline ends. CDR3 DNA: TGTGCCAGTAGTAACAACGGGGGGCCTCTACGGGTGGATACGCAGTATTTT. As protein: CASSNNGGPLRVDTQYF.

This clonotype has a handful of counts. The rearrangement links TRBV5-1 to TRBJ2-3; TRBD1 might be the D (6 bases). V was clipped by 1 base and J by 1 base, with 19 bases between them. This CDR3 has 18 amino acids. Germline CDR1 is SGHRS and CDR2 is YFSETQ. The CDR3 DNA sequence: TGCGCCAGCAGCTTGATGGGGGCCCCAGGTCCGGGCACAGATACGCAGTATTTT. It is translated as CASSLMGAPGPGTDTQYF.

This clonotype has only a few counts. This chain connects TRBV16 to TRBJ2-1; D is ambiguous. Germline CDR1 reads KGHSY; CDR2 reads FQNENV. This CDR3 region has 15 residues. Trimming stripped 2 bases from V and 6 bases from J, with 14 bases between. The DNA for the CDR3 is TGTGCCAGCAGCCAACGATTCGAAGTACGCAATGAGCAGTTCTTC. Translation gives CASSQRFEVRNEQFF.

J is TRBJ2-3 and V is TRBV2; 8 bases are a match to TRBD1. The CDR3 is 18 amino acids. The V gene's germline CDR1 is SNHLY and CDR2 FYNNEI. CDR3 sequence: CTFCLGQGGKKKTDTQYF. CDR3 DNA: TGTACCTTCTGTTTAGGACAGGGCGGCAAGAAGAAGACAGATACGCAGTATTTT. Combining the CDR3 with reference TRBV2 and TRBJ2-3 gives the whole variable domain EPEVTQTPSHQVTQMGQEVILRCVPISNHLYFYWYRQILGQKVEFLVSFYNNEISEKSEIFDDQFSVERPDGSNFTLKIRSTKLEDSAMYFCTFCLGQGGKKKTDTQYFGPGTRLTVL.

The chain combines TRBV10-3 with TRBJ1-1; 9 nucleotides agree with TRBD1. V was pared by 6 bases and J by 6 bases, with 8 bases of the junction left unmatched. The CDR3 is 14 amino acids. Germline V lookup: CDR1 ENHRY, CDR2 SYGVKD. The CDR3 reads CAIRSTGGYAEAFF. CDR3 DNA: TGTGCCATCAGGTCAACAGGGGGCTACGCTGAAGCTTTCTTT.

V and J are TRBV9 and TRBJ1-1; 8 bases line up with TRBD1. This CDR3 has 15 amino acids. Germline lookup yields CDR1 SGDLS and CDR2 YYNGEE. V dropped 6 bases and J dropped 1; count of bases not matched to a gene: 8. CDR3 in amino acids: CASTGRGTGNTEAFF. The CDR3 DNA reads as TGTGCCAGCACCGGGAGAGGGACAGGGAACACTGAAGCTTTCTTT.

This clonotype was detected a few times. The V gene is TRBV7-8, the J gene TRBJ1-1, with unresolved D. The ends were cut back, 0 bases at V and 6 bases at J, with 8 bases in the middle. Germline CDR1 is SGHVS and CDR2 is FQNEAQ. This CDR3 is built from 13 residues. This CDR3 is CASSLAGWAEAFF. The DNA for the CDR3 is TGTGCCAGCAGCTTAGCAGGGTGGGCTGAAGCTTTCTTT.

At least ten counts were recorded for this clonotype. The V call is TRBV7-3, the J call TRBJ2-2; unclear D gene. Germline lookup yields CDR1 SGHTA and CDR2 FQGTGA. This CDR3 contains 15 residues. Trimming stripped 5 bases from V and 0 bases from J, with 10 bases between. CDR3 nucleotide sequence: TGTGCCAGCAGCAAAACGGTTGCGAACACCGGGGAGCTGTTTTTT. Its protein is CASSKTVANTGELFF.

This clonotype was counted once. The chain links TRBV3-1 to TRBJ2-7; maybe TRBD1 (5 bases). V was cut by 8 bases and J by 0 bases, with 23 bases left in between. This CDR3 has 17 residues. Germline V lookup: CDR1 LGHDT, CDR2 YNNKEL (reference sequence). CDR3 sequence: CASSQGRQGIGSYEQYV. CDR3 DNA: TGTGCCAGCTCCCAAGGCCGGCAGGGCATAGGCTCCTACGAGCAGTACGTC.

Points on this clonotype: A clone one base away is much larger, so this may be a read error. This rearrangement joins TRBV5-1 to TRBJ2-7; D is perhaps TRBD1 (6 bases). Germline V gene lookup returns CDR1 SGHRS and CDR2 YFSETQ. The CDR3 has 13 residues. The CDR3 coding sequence is TGCGTCAGCAGCCCGGGACAAAATTACGAGCAGTACTTC. It specifies CVSSPGQNYEQYF.

This chain joins TRBV5-1 and TRBJ2-5, with D possibly being TRBD1 (5 bases). Germline values: CDR1 SGHRS, CDR2 YFSETQ. V was pared by 4 bases and J by 2 bases, with 15 bases between. The CDR3 runs 15 residues. For the CDR3, the DNA is TGCGCCAGCAGCGATCCGTCAGGGCCTCAAGAGACCCAGTACTTC. It encodes CASSDPSGPQETQYF.

This clonotype was picked up many times. V is TRBV5-6 and J is TRBJ2-3; TRBD2 aligns across 9 bases. Trimming took 4 bases from V and 5 from J; bases not matched to a gene: 20. Germline V gene lookup returns CDR1 SGHDT and CDR2 YYEEEE. The CDR3 contains 19 residues. The CDR3 region has the DNA TGTGCCAGCAGCCCCCTTGGGAGTTTCAGCGGGGGGCATCAAGATACGCAGTATTTT. It specifies CASSPLGSFSGGHQDTQYF.

The chain carries TRBV7-6 and TRBJ2-7; 8 bases fit TRBD2. The CDR3 is made up of 15 amino acids. V lost 2 bases, J lost 0 bases, and 3 bases stayed unmatched. Germline V gives CDR1 SGHVS, CDR2 FNYEAQ. The CDR3 coding sequence is TGTGCCAGCAGCTTATCTAGCGGGTACTCCTACGAGCAGTACTTC. Its translation is CASSLSSGYSYEQYF.

Ten or more counts support this clonotype. The genes are TRBV18 and TRBJ2-7, with D maybe TRBD1 (6 bases). V was pared by 6 bases and J by 3 bases, with 15 bases between. In germline, CDR1 is KGHSH, CDR2 LQKENI. This CDR3 has 14 amino acids. The CDR3 region is CASSPGTSFYEQYF. The CDR3 coding sequence is TGTGCCAGCTCCCCCGGGACATCCTTCTACGAGCAGTACTTC.

This clonotype was detected only a few times. The chain combines TRBV6-2 or TRBV6-3 with TRBJ1-6; D is uncertain. The CDR3 totals 14 residues. Trimming pared 2 bases from V and 5 bases from J, leaving 7 bases between. Germline V gene data show CDR1 as MNHEY and CDR2 as SVGEGT. The CDR3 DNA sequence: TGTGCCAGCAGTTACCGGGCAGATAATTCACCCCTCCACTTT. Amino acids: CASSYRADNSPLHF.

V and J are TRBV5-4 and TRBJ2-2; no clear D. Germline CDR1 reads SGHNT; CDR2 reads YYREEE (reference sequence). The CDR3 totals 12 residues. Trimming removed 3 bases at V and 4 bases at J, with 4 bases between. The CDR3 nucleotides are TGTGCCAGCAGCTGGCCCACCGGGGAGCTGTTTTTT. Its protein product is CASSWPTGELFF.

The V gene is TRBV5-1, the J gene TRBJ2-7; D remains unclear. V lost 3 bases and J 0 bases, leaving 10 bases between the germline ends. Germline V CDR1 and CDR2: SGHRS, YFSETQ. The CDR3 spans 14 residues. The chain's CDR3 is CASSYKDGSYEQYF. For the CDR3, the DNA is TGCGCCAGCAGCTATAAAGACGGCTCCTACGAGCAGTACTTC.

This clonotype was counted only a few times. The chain uses TRBV4-1 and TRBJ2-7, with D unclear. CDR3 length: 14 residues. Trimming cost V 3 bases and J 0 bases, with 9 bases left between them. The germline gives CDR1 MGHRA, CDR2 YSYEKL. The CDR3 loop reads CASSQEESSYEQYF. The CDR3 DNA sequence: TGCGCCAGCAGCCAGGAAGAGAGCTCCTACGAGCAGTACTTC.

The rearrangement joins TRBV7-2 to TRBJ2-2; D unclear. The germline CDR1 and CDR2 sequences are SGHTA and FQGNSA. V was pared by 1 base and J by 4 bases, with 13 bases between. The CDR3 is made up of 16 amino acids. Here the CDR3 reads CASSLGRWGATGELFF. The CDR3, as DNA: TGTGCCAGCAGCTTAGGCCGTTGGGGTGCCACCGGGGAGCTGTTTTTT.

The table lists this clonotype with a few counts. The chain links TRBV6-1 to TRBJ1-1; D may be TRBD1 (5 bases). With 10 bases removed from V and 2 bases from J, the gap between germline ends came to 14 bases. From germline, CDR1 is MNHNS and CDR2 SASEGT. The CDR3 runs 13 residues. CDR3: CATRLGTNTEAFF. The CDR3 nucleotides read TGTGCCACCCGGCTAGGGACCAACACTGAAGCTTTCTTT.